The next 29 T cell receptor beta chains were all read from a single sample in a study of vaccination effects on CD4 cells after COVID-19. Method: immunoSEQ multiplex PCR; TCRdb's copy keeps in-frame clones and lacks some. There are about 66,000 clones in the sample; around three quarters occur only once, and roughly 0.94% lies in the top ten. With the ViraFEST assay, the study expanded antigen-specific CD4+ T cells using viral peptide pools, then sequenced them. CD4+ T cells were isolated after around 10 days of culture. Two doses of either BNT162b2 or mRNA-1273 were given to each participant. These receptors lack a known antigen. Sequenced material: CD4+ T cells from PBMCs cultured with HCoV-OC43 spike peptides, taken after COVID-19 vaccination. Documented subset: HCoV-OC43 spike overlapping peptide pool stimulation. These receptors originate from a human donor who received a COVID-19 vaccine.

This clone was observed a few times. The rearrangement uses TRBV27 and TRBJ2-2; unclear D gene. The germline V and J ends were trimmed by 2 bases and 0 bases, with 10 bases remaining between them. CDR1 is MNHEY and CDR2 is SMNVEV in the germline V gene (reference sequence). This CDR3 spans 16 amino acids. CDR3 nucleotides: TGTGCCAGCAGTTTAACCGGACCCCCGAACACCGGGGAGCTGTTTTTT. Translating it yields CASSLTGPPNTGELFF.

The gene calls are TRBV3-1 (or the pseudogene TRBV3-2) and TRBJ1-2; D might be TRBD1 (5 bases). Trimming removed 4 bases at V and 3 bases at J, with 12 bases between. CDR3 size: 14 residues. CDR1 is LGHDT, CDR2 YNNKEL, per germline (reference sequence). The CDR3 coding sequence is TGTGCCAGCAGCCGAAACGGGGCGGACTATGGCTACACCTTC. Translating gives CASSRNGADYGYTF.

The V call is TRBV7-3, the J call TRBJ2-2; 11 nucleotides line up with TRBD2. V was pared by 5 bases and J by 2 bases, with 1 base of the junction left unmatched. Germline V CDR1 and CDR2: SGHTA, FQGTGA. The CDR3 runs to 15 residues. The CDR3 bases are TGTGCCAGCAGCCTAGCGGGGGGCAACACCGGGGAGCTGTTTTTT. Translation gives CASSLAGGNTGELFF. The entire variable domain, with the rest obtained from reference TRBV7-3 and TRBJ2-2, is as follows: GAGVSQTPSNKVTEKGKYVELRCDPISGHTALYWYRQSLGQGPEFLIYFQGTGAADDSGLPNDRFFAVRPEGSVSTLKIQRTERGDSAVYLCASSLAGGNTGELFFGEGSRLTVL.

A single count supports this clone. CDR3: CASSYGTQETQYF. CDR3 bases: TGTGCCAGCAGTTACGGGACCCAAGAGACCCAGTACTTC. This chain links TRBV6-5 with TRBJ2-5; D tentatively fits TRBD1 or TRBD2 (5 bases each). In germline, CDR1 is MNHEY, CDR2 SVGAGI. V was shortened by 2 bases and J by 1 base, with 5 bases between the two germline ends. The length of the CDR3 is 13 residues.

The J gene is TRBJ1-2, the V gene TRBV2; D perhaps matches TRBD1 (5 bases). The CDR3 has 16 amino acids. With 7 bases removed from V and 4 bases from J, the gap between germline ends came to 22 bases. Germline-derived CDR1 and CDR2 are SNHLY and FYNNEI. CDR3 region: CASIQSRTYKSYGYTF. The CDR3 coding sequence is TGTGCCAGCATCCAAAGTAGGACATATAAGAGCTATGGCTACACCTTC.

The genes are TRBV21-1 and TRBJ2-7; the table assigns TRBD2, which was not confirmed against the DNA. TRBV21-1 is listed as a pseudogene. This CDR3 contains 15 residues. In nucleotides, the CDR3 is TGTGCCAGCAGCAATACCGATAGAACCCTATACGAGCAGTACGTC. This translates into CASSNTDRTLYEQYV.

The genes are TRBV2 and TRBJ2-1, with D hard to call. V was cut by 6 bases and J by 6 bases, with 12 bases left in between. Looked up from germline, CDR1 is SNHLY and CDR2 is FYNNEI. This CDR3 has 13 residues. The CDR3 DNA sequence: TGTGCCAGCAGAATCTATACGCTCAATGAGCAGTTCTTC. Amino acids: CASRIYTLNEQFF.

The sample holds a few counts of this clone. This sequence joins TRBV7-8 and TRBJ1-2; D uncertain. Trimming left V 6 bases short and J 8 bases short, with 16 bases between. Germline V gene data show CDR1 as SGHVS and CDR2 as FQNEAQ. There are 13 residues in the CDR3. The CDR3 region has the DNA TGTGCCAGCAGGAATCAGCCCGGTGGAGGCTACACCTTC. Translated, it gives CASRNQPGGGYTF.

This rearrangement joins TRBV28 to TRBJ2-7; a possible D gene is TRBD1 (6 bases). The germline V and J ends were trimmed by 6 bases and 6 bases, with 12 bases remaining between them. Germline CDR1 MDHEN, CDR2 SYDVKM. The CDR3 extends over 12 amino acids. The CDR3 region has the DNA TGTGCCAGCAGCTCCACAGGGCCCGAGCAGTACGTC. Residues: CASSSTGPEQYV.

CDR3 DNA sequence: TGCGCCAGCAGCCAAGTTGGTGGAGGGTCTCAGCCCCAGCATTTT. Its translation: CASSQVGGGSQPQHF. This chain connects TRBV4-1 to TRBJ1-5; D not resolved. Trimming removed 1 base from V and 6 bases from J, with 13 bases in between. The CDR3 covers 15 residues. CDR1 MGHRA and CDR2 YSYEKL come from the germline V gene.

The CDR3 bases are TGTGCCAGCACCTTTCTATCTGGAAACACCATATATTTT. This sequence encodes CASTFLSGNTIYF. This chain joins TRBV2 and TRBJ1-3, with D hard to call. V lost 7 bases and J 1 base, leaving 8 bases between the germline ends. Germline loops: CDR1 SNHLY, CDR2 FYNNEI. CDR3 length: 13 residues.

This clone was seen a few times. The rearrangement uses TRBV21-1 and TRBJ1-1; no check of the table's D call, TRBD1, against the DNA was made. TRBV21-1 is flagged as a pseudogene. The CDR3 totals 14 residues. CDR3 in amino acids: CASRGASMNTEAFF. The CDR3 DNA is TGTGCCAGCAGAGGGGCAAGCATGAACACTGAAGCTTTCTTT.

This clone showed up just a few times. V gene TRBV5-5 combines with J gene TRBJ2-2; weak D call: TRBD2 (5 bases). CDR1 and CDR2 from the germline V gene are SGHKS and YYEKEE (reference sequence). The CDR3 is 16 amino acids. V lost 0 bases, J lost 4 bases, and 13 bases lay in between. The CDR3 DNA reads TGTGCCAGCAGCTTGGTTACGGGGATGAGCACCGGGGAGCTGTTTTTT. The encoded protein is CASSLVTGMSTGELFF. Full variable domain (rest looked up from reference TRBV5-5 and TRBJ2-2): DAGVTQSPTHLIKTRGQQVTLRCSPISGHKSVSWYQQVLGQGPQFIFQYYEKEERGRGNFPDRFSARQFPNYSSELNVNALLLGDSALYLCASSLVTGMSTGELFFGEGSRLTVL.

J is TRBJ2-3 and V is TRBV6-5; a possible D gene is TRBD2 (5 bases). This CDR3 comprises 12 residues. CDR1 MNHEY and CDR2 SVGAGI come from the germline V gene. Deletions cut 4 bases from V and 6 bases from J, with 8 bases between. CDR3 protein: CASSSLADTQYF. In nucleotides, the CDR3 is TGTGCCAGCAGTTCCTTAGCGGATACGCAGTATTTT.

Only a few counts were recorded for this clone. One end of the junction is discordant with germline, which a read error may explain. The rearrangement uses TRBV6-5 and TRBJ1-1; no clear D. The CDR3 runs 16 residues. Germline CDR1 reads MNHEY; CDR2 reads SVGAGI. CDR3 sequence: CASSYSGVKENTEAFF. The CDR3 DNA sequence: TGTGCCAGCAGCTACTCCGGGGTGAAAGAGAACACTGAAGCTTTCTTT.

The rearrangement joins TRBV10-3 to TRBJ2-1, with D perhaps assigned TRBD1 or TRBD2 (6 bases each). V shed 6 bases and J shed 8 bases, with 14 bases lying between them. The CDR3 length is 13 residues. Germline CDR1 is ENHRY and CDR2 is SYGVKD. The CDR3 coding sequence is TGTGCCATCAGGGCAGGGGAGGACGATGAGCAGTTCTTC. It specifies CAIRAGEDDEQFF.

This clone was seen more than once but under ten times. The chain employs TRBV4-1 and TRBJ1-5; D is perhaps TRBD1 (6 bases). Deletions cut 4 bases from V and 5 bases from J, with 15 bases between. CDR3 length: 15 amino acids. Germline lookup yields CDR1 MGHRA and CDR2 YSYEKL. CDR3 residues: CASSLWMGGHQPQHF. The CDR3 DNA sequence: TGCGCCAGCAGCCTTTGGATGGGGGGGCATCAGCCCCAGCATTTT.

V usage is TRBV7-2 and J usage is TRBJ2-6, with 10 bases that match TRBD1. After removal of 4 bases from V and 1 base from J, the junction contained 7 bases not matched to a gene. CDR1 is SGHTA, CDR2 FQGNSA, per germline. The CDR3 totals 18 residues. The CDR3 coding sequence is TGTGCCAGCAGCTACCGGGACAGGGGTTCGTCTGGGGCCAACGTCCTGACTTTC. This translates into CASSYRDRGSSGANVLTF. Full variable domain (remainder filled in from reference TRBV7-2 and TRBJ2-6): GAGVSQSPSNKVTEKGKDVELRCDPISGHTALYWYRQSLGQGLEFLIYFQGNSAPDKSGLPSDRFSAERTGGSVSTLTIQRTQQEDSAVYLCASSYRDRGSSGANVLTFGAGSRLTVL.

The chain carries TRBV29-1 and TRBJ2-5; 14 nucleotides agree with TRBD2. CDR1 and CDR2 (germline): SQVTM, ANQGSEA. The CDR3 contains 16 residues. V was clipped by 3 bases and J by 4 bases; unmatched bases: 7. In DNA, the CDR3 is TGCAGCGTTGATTATAGGACTAGCGGGGGGCGAGAGACCCAGTACTTC. This sequence encodes CSVDYRTSGGRETQYF.

The rearrangement links TRBV5-1 to TRBJ2-3; 7 nucleotides align to TRBD2. Trimming cost V 4 bases and J 6 bases; bases outside gene matches: 11. This CDR3 contains 15 residues. Germline lookup yields CDR1 SGHRS and CDR2 YFSETQ. The CDR3: CASSSGGRAGDTQYF. CDR3 DNA sequence: TGCGCCAGCAGCAGTGGGGGGAGGGCTGGGGATACGCAGTATTTT.

This clone was detected only a few times. V and J are TRBV6-2 or TRBV6-3 and TRBJ1-1, with D tentatively TRBD1 (5 bases). The CDR3 totals 15 residues. V was trimmed by 6 bases and J by 1 base, leaving 15 bases between them. Germline V CDR1 and CDR2: MNHEY, SVGEGT. This CDR3 is CASSQRPQGNTEAFF. CDR3 sequence (DNA): TGTGCCAGCAGCCAAAGGCCCCAGGGGAACACTGAAGCTTTCTTT.

This clone occurred once. CDR3 residues: CATQRVSGNTIYF. The CDR3 DNA sequence: TGTGCCACCCAGAGGGTCTCTGGAAACACCATATATTTT. J is TRBJ1-3 and V is TRBV6-5; D is unresolved. CDR1 is MNHEY, CDR2 SVGAGI, per germline. The length of the CDR3 is 13 residues. Trimming stripped 10 bases from V and 0 bases from J, with 10 bases between.

The chain uses TRBV24-1 and TRBJ2-3, with 10 bases that match TRBD2. The germline gives CDR1 KGHDR, CDR2 SFDVKD. This CDR3 has 16 amino acids. V lost 6 bases to trimming and J lost 6 bases; unmatched junction nucleotides: 11. CDR3 residues: CATSSAERGGRDTQYF. In DNA form, the CDR3 reads TGTGCCACCAGTAGCGCCGAGCGGGGGGGCCGCGATACGCAGTATTTT.

This clone was seen a handful of times. The V gene is TRBV7-3, the J gene TRBJ2-5, with unresolved D. Germline V gives CDR1 SGHTA, CDR2 FQGTGA. The CDR3 extends over 16 amino acids. Trimming removed 5 bases from V and 2 bases from J, with 18 bases in between. The CDR3 sequence is CASSPDGRLLQETQYF. In nucleotides, the CDR3 is TGTGCCAGCAGCCCAGACGGGCGGTTACTTCAAGAGACCCAGTACTTC.

The chain carries TRBV24-1 and TRBJ2-3, with 11 bases that match TRBD1. Germline lookup yields CDR1 KGHDR and CDR2 SFDVKD. This CDR3 contains 12 residues. The J segment lost 6 bases and the V segment lost 11 bases, leaving 3 bases of the junction unmatched. The CDR3 reads CAIGTGGDTQYF. CDR3 bases: TGTGCCATCGGGACAGGGGGGGATACGCAGTATTTT.

The rearrangement joins TRBV7-9 to TRBJ2-7; 11 bases are a match to TRBD2. This CDR3 has 16 residues. Germline-derived CDR1 and CDR2 are SEHNR and FQNEAQ (reference sequence). Trimming removed 5 bases from V and 4 bases from J; junction bases left unmatched: 10. CDR3 DNA sequence: TGTGCCAGCAGCCCTAGCGGGGGGCTTCCTTTTTACGAGCAGTACGTC. It encodes CASSPSGGLPFYEQYV.

This clone was seen only once. J is TRBJ2-5 and V is TRBV5-1, with 11 bases that match TRBD2. The V and J ends lost 1 base and 5 bases, in that order; junction bases with no gene match: 7. This CDR3 has 16 amino acids. The germline CDR1 and CDR2 sequences are SGHRS and YFSETQ. CDR3 protein: CASSLYSSGGIETQYF. CDR3 bases: TGCGCCAGCAGCTTGTATTCTAGCGGGGGGATTGAGACCCAGTACTTC.

This clone was seen more than once but under ten times. V gene TRBV7-3 combines with J gene TRBJ1-1, with unresolved D. Trimming removed 2 bases at V and 0 bases at J, with 4 bases between. The length of the CDR3 is 13 residues. CDR1 and CDR2 from the germline V gene are SGHTA and FQGTGA. The CDR3 nucleotides read TGTGCCAGCAGCTTAGAGTTGAACACTGAAGCTTTCTTT. Amino acid sequence: CASSLELNTEAFF.

The rearrangement links TRBV7-9 to TRBJ2-6, with D perhaps assigned TRBD1 or TRBD2 (6 bases each). Deletions cut 5 bases from V and 0 bases from J, with 35 bases between. Germline CDR1 and CDR2: SEHNR and FQNEAQ (reference sequence). The CDR3 is 24 amino acids. Here the CDR3 reads CASSSARGPPTQIRLYSGANVLTF. In nucleotides, the CDR3 is TGTGCCAGCAGCAGCGCCCGGGGGCCACCTACACAAATTCGACTCTACTCTGGGGCCAACGTCCTGACTTTC.